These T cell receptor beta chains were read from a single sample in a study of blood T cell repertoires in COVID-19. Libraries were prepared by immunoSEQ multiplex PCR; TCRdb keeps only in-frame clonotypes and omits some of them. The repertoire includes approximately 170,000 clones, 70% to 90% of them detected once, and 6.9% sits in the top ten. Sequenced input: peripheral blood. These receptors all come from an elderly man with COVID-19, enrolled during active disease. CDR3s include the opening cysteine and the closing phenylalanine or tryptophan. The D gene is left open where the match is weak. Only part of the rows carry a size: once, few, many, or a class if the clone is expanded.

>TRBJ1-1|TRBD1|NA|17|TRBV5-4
CASSAGQGVRMNTEAFF
TGTGCCAGCAGCGCGGGACAGGGGGTGAGGATGAACACTGAAGCTTTCTTT
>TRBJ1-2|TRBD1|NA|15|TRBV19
CASSPPDRPAYGYTF
TGTGCCAGTAGTCCGCCGGACAGGCCCGCCTATGGCTACACCTTC
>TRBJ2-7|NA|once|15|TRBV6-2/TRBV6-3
CASSPIPGRPYEQYF
TGTGCCAGCAGTCCGATTCCTGGGCGCCCCTACGAGCAGTACTTC
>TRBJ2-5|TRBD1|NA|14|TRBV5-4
CASSWGGTGETQYF
TGTGCCAGCAGCTGGGGGGGGACAGGGGAGACCCAGTACTTC
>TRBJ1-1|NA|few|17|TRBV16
CASSPLGGDSPNTEAFF
TGTGCCAGCAGCCCTCTCGGAGGGGATAGCCCGAACACTGAAGCTTTCTTT
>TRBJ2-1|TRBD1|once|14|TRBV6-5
CASRFWGQNNEQFF
TGTGCCAGCAGATTCTGGGGACAGAACAATGAGCAGTTCTTC
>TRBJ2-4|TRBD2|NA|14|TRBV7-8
CASTGGAAKNIQYF
TGTGCCAGCACCGGGGGGGCAGCCAAAAACATTCAGTACTTC
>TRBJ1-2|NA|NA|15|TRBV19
CASRRDSGPYYGYTF
TGTGCCAGTAGGCGGGACTCTGGACCCTACTATGGCTACACCTTC
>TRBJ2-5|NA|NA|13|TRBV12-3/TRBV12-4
CASKRGNQETQYF
TGTGCCAGCAAGAGGGGGAACCAAGAGACCCAGTACTTC
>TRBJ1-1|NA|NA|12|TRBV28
CASTPTGAVAFF
TGTGCCAGCACCCCTACAGGCGCGGTGGCTTTCTTT
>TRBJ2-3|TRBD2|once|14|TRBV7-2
CASSLEAGPDTQYF
TGTGCCAGCAGCTTAGAAGCGGGGCCAGATACGCAGTATTTT
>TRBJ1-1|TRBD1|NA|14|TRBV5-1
CASSSGTDNTEAFF
TGCGCCAGCAGCTCCGGGACAGACAACACTGAAGCTTTCTTT
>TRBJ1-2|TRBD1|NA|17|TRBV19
CASSFPQKPTGGYGYTF
TGTGCCAGTAGTTTCCCGCAAAAACCGACAGGGGGTTATGGCTACACCTTC
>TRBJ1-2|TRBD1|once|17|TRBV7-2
CASSLAPGGFGNYGYTF
TGTGCCAGCAGCTTAGCGCCAGGGGGGTTCGGTAACTATGGCTACACCTTC
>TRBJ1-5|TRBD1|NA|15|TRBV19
CASNSRGRGNQPQHF
TGTGCCAGTAACTCCAGGGGGCGAGGGAATCAGCCCCAGCATTTT
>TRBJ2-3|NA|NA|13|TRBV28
CASSRDFTDTQYF
TGTGCCAGCAGTCGGGACTTCACAGATACGCAGTATTTT
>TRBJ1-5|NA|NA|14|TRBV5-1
CASSMDGRDQPQHF
TGCGCCAGCAGCATGGACGGGCGGGATCAGCCCCAGCATTTT
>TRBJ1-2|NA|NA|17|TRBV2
CASSVNREPPSLGGYTF
TGTGCCAGCAGTGTGAACAGGGAGCCCCCCTCATTGGGAGGCTACACCTTC
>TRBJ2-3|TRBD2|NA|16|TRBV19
CASSRLAGGSPDTQYF
TGTGCCAGTAGTAGACTAGCGGGGGGCTCCCCAGATACGCAGTATTTT
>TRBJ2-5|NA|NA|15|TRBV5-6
CASSLGNRRVRTQYF
TGTGCCAGCAGCTTGGGTAACAGACGAGTGAGGACCCAGTACTTC
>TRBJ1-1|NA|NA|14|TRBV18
CASSRDRQNTEAFF
TGTGCCAGCTCCCGCGACAGGCAGAACACTGAAGCTTTCTTT
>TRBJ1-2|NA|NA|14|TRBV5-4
CASSPMGRSDGYTF
TGTGCCAGCAGCCCGATGGGGAGGAGCGATGGCTACACCTTC
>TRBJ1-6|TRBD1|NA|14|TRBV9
CASSPGTGNSPLHF
TGTGCCAGCAGCCCCGGGACAGGCAATTCACCCCTCCACTTT
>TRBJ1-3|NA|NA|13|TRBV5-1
CASSSSSGNTIYF
TGCGCCAGCAGCTCGAGCTCTGGAAACACCATATATTTT
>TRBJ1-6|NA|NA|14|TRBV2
CASSEDSSSSPLHF
TGTGCCAGCAGTGAAGACAGCTCTAGCTCACCCCTCCACTTT